This is a list of T cell receptor beta chains from one sample in a study of T cell repertoires in cytomegalovirus infection. TCRdb re-called the reads through MiXCR, storing one row per CDR3 protein. Altogether 510,000 or so distinct CDR3 sequences are present, about a quarter being singletons, with the ten largest covering roughly 13%. The specimen sequenced was PBMCs. The receptors stem from a human donor in good health (CMV status not recorded). Some clones in this sample may be carry-over from other donors' samples. Each CDR3 is given with its conserved first and last residue. D genes are given only for firm matches. Expanded clones get a size class; other rows say once, few or many, or leave the size out.

J: TRBJ1-2
V: TRBV7-2
size: many
D: NA
DNA: TGTGCCAGCACCCTACCCGGGGGGAATGGCTACACCTTC
CDR3: CASTLPGGNGYTF

J: TRBJ2-7
V: TRBV11-2
size: NA
D: TRBD1
DNA: TGTGCCAGCAGCTCCCGACAGGGGGTGGGCGAGCAGTACTTC
CDR3: CASSSRQGVGEQYF

J: TRBJ1-1
V: TRBV6-6
size: few
D: TRBD1
DNA: TGTGCCAGCAGTTACTCGAGGGACAGGGGGATAGCTTTCTTT
CDR3: CASSYSRDRGIAFF

J: TRBJ2-2
V: TRBV2
size: NA
D: TRBD1
DNA: TGTGCCAGCAAGGACAGGGCGGTTGGCGCCGGGGAGCTGTTTTTT
CDR3: CASKDRAVGAGELFF

J: TRBJ2-1
V: TRBV6-5
size: few
D: TRBD2
DNA: TGTGCCAGCAGTTACAGTGGGACTAGCGGGTTCCACAATGAGCAGTTCTTC
CDR3: CASSYSGTSGFHNEQFF

J: TRBJ1-1
V: TRBV20-1
size: few
D: NA
DNA: TGCAGTGCTAGAGATAGCCGACACTGGTCCACTGAAGCTTTCTTT
CDR3: CSARDSRHWSTEAFF

J: TRBJ2-7
V: TRBV6-2/TRBV6-3
size: few
D: NA
DNA: TGTGCCAGCAGTTACTCGATAGCAGGAACCTACGAGCAGTACTTC
CDR3: CASSYSIAGTYEQYF

J: TRBJ1-6
V: TRBV7-8
size: few
D: TRBD1
DNA: TGTGCCAGCAGCTTATCAGGGGGAAATCATTCACCCCTCCACTTT
CDR3: CASSLSGGNHSPLHF

J: TRBJ2-1
V: TRBV7-6
size: once
D: NA
DNA: TGTGCCAGCAGCTTAGCGTACAGGGCCAATGAGCAGTTCTTC
CDR3: CASSLAYRANEQFF

J: TRBJ2-1
V: TRBV10-3
size: many
D: TRBD2
DNA: TGTGCCATCAATTCTGGACTAGCGGGGAACAATGAGCAGTTCTTC
CDR3: CAINSGLAGNNEQFF

J: TRBJ2-3
V: TRBV24-1
size: NA
D: TRBD1
DNA: TGTGCCACCAGTACAACAGGGGAGACTACAGATACGCAGTATTTT
CDR3: CATSTTGETTDTQYF

J: TRBJ2-1
V: TRBV20-1
size: NA
D: NA
DNA: TGCAGTGCTAGGCGACGGACGTCCTACAATGAGCAGTTCTTC
CDR3: CSARRRTSYNEQFF

J: TRBJ2-3
V: TRBV24-1
size: few
D: TRBD1
DNA: TGTGCCACCAGTGACTCGGACAGGTGGGATACGCAGTATTTT
CDR3: CATSDSDRWDTQYF

J: TRBJ1-6
V: TRBV6-1
size: NA
D: NA
DNA: TGTGCCAGCAGTTTCGGACGGGTTAATAATTCACCCCTCCACTTT
CDR3: CASSFGRVNNSPLHF

J: TRBJ2-5
V: TRBV20-1
size: few
D: NA
DNA: TGCAGTGCTAGAGATAAGAGGGAAAGCCAAGAGACCCAGTACTTC
CDR3: CSARDKRESQETQYF